The 23 T cell receptor beta chains below come from one sample, sequenced in a study of control samples from healthy donors and cancer patients. Profiled with immunoSEQ multiplex PCR; TCRdb holds only in-frame clones, not every one. Of approximately 82,000 clones in the sample, 94% were seen once. Sequencing input: blood. Receptors originate from a woman under 30 in good health.

The chain recombines TRBV5-1 with TRBJ1-2, with TRBD1 as a possible D gene (5 bases). Between the trimmed V and J ends, which lost 4 bases and 4 bases, there was a span of 14 bases. Germline V CDR1 and CDR2: SGHRS, YFSETQ. The CDR3 extends over 14 amino acids. Here the CDR3 DNA reads TGCGCCAGCAGCCTCCAGCAGCAGGGCTATGGCTACACCTTC. It codes for CASSLQQQGYGYTF.

This clone was counted only a few times. This chain uses TRBV28 with TRBJ2-7, with D uncertain. The CDR3 has 15 amino acids. V was pared by 5 bases and J by 4 bases, with 18 bases between. Germline loops: CDR1 MDHEN, CDR2 SYDVKM. CDR3 coding DNA: TGTGCCAGCAGTGATTGGAGTACGTATCCATACGAGCAGTACTTC. Translating gives CASSDWSTYPYEQYF.

This chain uses TRBV7-6 with TRBJ2-7; 9 bases fit TRBD2. V lost 8 bases, J lost 2 bases, and 4 bases stayed unmatched. The CDR3 sequence is 13 residues long. The germline V gene encodes CDR1 SGHVS and CDR2 FNYEAQ. DNA of the CDR3: TGTGCCAGCTCAATAGCGGGGGCCTACGAGCAGTACTTC. Amino acids: CASSIAGAYEQYF. Variable domain in full (rest from reference TRBV7-6 and TRBJ2-7): GAGVSQSPRYKVTKRGQDVALRCDPISGHVSLYWYRQALGQGPEFLTYFNYEAQQDKSGLPNDRFSAERPEGSISTLTIQRTEQRDSAMYRCASSIAGAYEQYFGPGTRLTVT.

This chain connects TRBV5-1 to TRBJ2-1, with 10 nucleotides matching TRBD2. Germline-derived CDR1 and CDR2 are SGHRS and YFSETQ. V gave up 3 bases and J gave up 0 bases; unmatched junction bases: 9. The CDR3 covers 18 residues. CDR3 in amino acids: CASSWTGSGGGSYNEQFF. The DNA of the CDR3 is TGCGCCAGCAGCTGGACGGGGAGCGGGGGGGGCTCCTACAATGAGCAGTTCTTC.

Turning to this clone: The junction departs from germline at one end; a sequencing error may be responsible. The chain links TRBV11-2 to TRBJ2-2, with TRBD1 identical over 7 bases. The CDR3 loop spans 14 amino acids. Germline assignment: CDR1 SGHAT and CDR2 FQNNGV. The CDR3 loop reads CASSFNDRAVVEVF. CDR3 nucleotides: TGTGCCAGCAGCTTTAATGACAGGGCGGTGGTCGAAGTTTTT.

The chain is built from TRBV28 and TRBJ1-1; 10 nucleotides line up with TRBD1. This CDR3 spans 14 amino acids. J gave up 3 bases and V 6 bases, and 4 bases lay outside the gene matches. Germline lookup yields CDR1 MDHEN and CDR2 SYDVKM. CDR3 bases: TGTGCCAGCAGATACGGGACAGGGGACACTGAAGCTTTCTTT. This sequence encodes CASRYGTGDTEAFF. Full variable domain (remainder filled in from reference TRBV28 and TRBJ1-1): DVKVTQSSRYLVKRTGEKVFLECVQDMDHENMFWYRQDPGLGLRLIYFSYDVKMKEKGDIPEGYSVSREKKERFSLILESASTNQTSMYLCASRYGTGDTEAFFGQGTRLTVV.

The chain employs TRBV27 and TRBJ2-5; D is undetermined. V gave up 7 bases and J gave up 0 bases, with 6 bases separating them. Germline assignment: CDR1 MNHEY and CDR2 SMNVEV (reference sequence). This CDR3 has 12 amino acids. The CDR3 region has the DNA TGTGCCAGCAACAAGTACCAAGAGACCCAGTACTTC. It codes for CASNKYQETQYF.

The chain couples TRBV5-1 to TRBJ1-2; D uncertain. V lost 7 bases to trimming and J lost 0 bases, with 13 bases between them. This CDR3 spans 14 amino acids. In germline, CDR1 is SGHRS, CDR2 YFSETQ. The CDR3 sequence: CASLDPGANYGYTF. The CDR3 coding sequence is TGCGCCAGCTTGGACCCAGGAGCTAACTATGGCTACACCTTC. The variable domain in full, completed from reference TRBV5-1 and TRBJ1-2, reads KAGVTQTPRYLIKTRGQQVTLSCSPISGHRSVSWYQQTPGQGLQFLFEYFSETQRNKGNFPGRFSGRQFSNSRSEMNVSTLELGDSALYLCASLDPGANYGYTFGSGTRLTVV.

V is TRBV7-3 and J is TRBJ1-1; TRBD1 matches at 10 bases. The CDR3 totals 14 residues. V trimming: 3 bases; J trimming: 9 bases; junction bases outside the gene matches: 7. Germline V lookup: CDR1 SGHTA, CDR2 FQGTGA. The CDR3 nucleotides are TGTGCCAGCAGCTTGGAGACAGGGGGCCATAAAGCTTTCTTT. Translated, it gives CASSLETGGHKAFF.

The chain couples TRBV28 to TRBJ1-5; the D is unclear. V lost 3 bases to trimming and J lost 0 bases, with 15 bases between them. The CDR3 sequence is 17 residues long. Germline V lookup: CDR1 MDHEN, CDR2 SYDVKM. The CDR3 DNA reads as TGTGCCAGCAGTTTTATGGTTCCCTTTTATAGCAATCAGCCCCAGCATTTT. It specifies CASSFMVPFYSNQPQHF.

This rearrangement joins TRBV28 to TRBJ1-6; D uncertain. V gave up 2 bases and J gave up 7 bases, with 9 bases separating them. The CDR3 sequence is 14 residues long. The germline gives CDR1 MDHEN, CDR2 SYDVKM. The CDR3 loop reads CASSLRGSNSPLHF. In DNA, the CDR3 is TGTGCCAGCAGTTTACGCGGATCAAATTCACCCCTCCACTTT.

This sequence joins TRBV27 and TRBJ1-3, with TRBD1 identical over 7 bases. The CDR3 is 19 amino acids. Trimming removed 2 bases from V and 2 bases from J; junction bases left unmatched: 15. CDR1 is MNHEY and CDR2 is SMNVEV in the germline V gene (reference sequence). The CDR3: CASSLLEKGDSRPGNTIYF. CDR3 nucleotides: TGTGCCAGCAGTTTACTCGAAAAAGGGGACAGCCGGCCTGGAAACACCATATATTTT.

The chain uses TRBV11-2 and TRBJ1-4, with D possibly TRBD1 on 5 matching bases. The V and J ends lost 0 bases and 11 bases respectively, with 13 bases between them. Germline V gives CDR1 SGHAT, CDR2 FQNNGV. The CDR3 is 14 residues long. In DNA form, the CDR3 reads TGTGCCAGCAGCTTAGATCGTATTGGGGGGAAACTGTTTTTT. Translation gives CASSLDRIGGKLFF.

The V call is TRBV19, the J call TRBJ2-3; 9 bases line up with TRBD2. The CDR3 has 16 amino acids. Trimming took 3 bases from V and 1 from J; bases not matched to a gene: 5. The germline CDR1 and CDR2 sequences are LNHDA and SQIVND (reference sequence). CDR3 loop: CASSMSLAGGTDTQYF. The CDR3, as DNA: TGTGCCAGTAGTATGTCTTTAGCGGGAGGCACAGATACGCAGTATTTT.

V is TRBV20-1 and J is TRBJ2-1; TRBD2 agrees at 8 bases. The length of the CDR3 is 16 residues. Germline CDR1 and CDR2: DFQATT and SNEGSKA (reference sequence). Trimming at V came to 3 bases and at J to 2 bases, leaving 9 bases not matched to a gene. This chain's CDR3 is CSASSREGRAYNEQFF. As DNA, the CDR3 is TGCAGTGCTAGTTCACGGGAGGGCCGTGCCTACAATGAGCAGTTCTTC.

The chain links TRBV29-1 to TRBJ2-2; D may correspond to TRBD1 or TRBD2 (5 bases each). Looked up from germline, CDR1 is SQVTM and CDR2 is ANQGSEA. The CDR3 is made up of 13 amino acids. Trimming stripped 6 bases from V and 6 bases from J, with 14 bases between. In DNA form, the CDR3 reads TGCAGCGTCCGGTGGGACGGGCCCGGGGAGCTGTTTTTT. It translates to CSVRWDGPGELFF.

This clone occurred a few times. The J gene is TRBJ2-5, the V gene TRBV9; 11 bases fit TRBD1. V dropped 3 bases and J dropped 1; count of bases not matched to a gene: 5. Germline V gives CDR1 SGDLS, CDR2 YYNGEE. The CDR3 totals 16 residues. The CDR3 spells CASSARDRGAQETQYF. CDR3 DNA sequence: TGTGCCAGCAGCGCCCGGGACAGGGGGGCCCAAGAGACCCAGTACTTC.

V and J are TRBV28 and TRBJ2-2, with D perhaps given as TRBD1 or TRBD2 (5 bases each). This CDR3 region has 14 residues. Germline CDR1 MDHEN, CDR2 SYDVKM. V was trimmed by 5 bases and J by 0 bases, leaving 7 bases between them. CDR3 coding DNA: TGTGCCAGCAGTGAGGGGCCGAACACCGGGGAGCTGTTTTTT. This codes for CASSEGPNTGELFF. Combining the CDR3 with reference TRBV28 and TRBJ2-2 gives the whole variable domain DVKVTQSSRYLVKRTGEKVFLECVQDMDHENMFWYRQDPGLGLRLIYFSYDVKMKEKGDIPEGYSVSREKKERFSLILESASTNQTSMYLCASSEGPNTGELFFGEGSRLTVL.

The chain couples TRBV4-3 to TRBJ1-2; perhaps TRBD1 as D (5 bases). Trimming took off 3 bases at V and 3 bases at J, with 11 bases between the two ends. Germline CDR1 and CDR2: LGHNA and YSLEER. The CDR3 length is 14 residues. DNA for the CDR3: TGCGCCAGCAGCCAGTCCGGGGCCCACTATGGCTACACCTTC. Its protein product is CASSQSGAHYGYTF.

V gene TRBV28 combines with J gene TRBJ2-1; D assignment may be TRBD1 or TRBD2 (7 bases each). Trimming left V 0 bases short and J 6 bases short, with 12 bases between. The CDR3 is made up of 15 amino acids. Germline CDR1 and CDR2: MDHEN and SYDVKM. In nucleotides, the CDR3 is TGTGCCAGCAGTTTATGGGCAGGGGGGGTCAATGAGCAGTTCTTC. It translates to CASSLWAGGVNEQFF.

The rearrangement links TRBV2 to TRBJ2-1; a weak D match, TRBD2 (6 bases). Trimming shortened V by 6 bases and J by 4 bases, and 16 bases separated the two germline ends. From germline, CDR1 is SNHLY and CDR2 FYNNEI. The CDR3 is 15 residues long. The CDR3 nucleotides are TGTGCCAGCAGCCCCTCTAGCGTCACTTACAATGAGCAGTTCTTC. Translating it yields CASSPSSVTYNEQFF.

The rearrangement links TRBV28 to TRBJ2-5; D is unclear. V dropped 3 bases and J dropped 3 bases, with 23 bases sitting between them. Germline V gene sequence: CDR1 MDHEN, CDR2 SYDVKM. The CDR3 totals 18 residues. The CDR3 DNA follows: TGTGCCAGCAGTTTGAGCCGTGGGTTCCGGTATCCCAAAGAGACCCAGTACTTC. It is translated as CASSLSRGFRYPKETQYF.

This chain uses TRBV12-3 or TRBV12-4 with TRBJ1-2, with D unresolved. Deletions cut 6 bases from V and 12 bases from J, with 11 bases between. The CDR3 is made up of 10 amino acids. The CDR3 bases are TGTGCCAGCAGCCGGTTTCTCGACACCTTC. Protein: CASSRFLDTF.